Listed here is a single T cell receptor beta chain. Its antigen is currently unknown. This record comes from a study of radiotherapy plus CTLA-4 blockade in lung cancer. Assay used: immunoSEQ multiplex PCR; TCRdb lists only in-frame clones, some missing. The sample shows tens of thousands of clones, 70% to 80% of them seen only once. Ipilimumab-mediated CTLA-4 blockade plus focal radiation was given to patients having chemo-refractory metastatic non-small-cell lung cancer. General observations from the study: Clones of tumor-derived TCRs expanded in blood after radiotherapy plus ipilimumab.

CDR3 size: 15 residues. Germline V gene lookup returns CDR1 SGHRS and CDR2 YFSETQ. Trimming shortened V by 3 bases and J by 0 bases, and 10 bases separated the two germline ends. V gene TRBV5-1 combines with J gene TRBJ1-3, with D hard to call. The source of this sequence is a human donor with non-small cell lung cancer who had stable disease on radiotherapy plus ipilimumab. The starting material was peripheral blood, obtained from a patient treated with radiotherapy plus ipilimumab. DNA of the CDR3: TGCGCCAGCAGCTCGATGGGCCTCTCTGGAAACACCATATATTTT. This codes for CASSSMGLSGNTIYF.